Listed here are 10 T cell receptor beta chains from one sample, sequenced in a study of T-cell reconstitution after alpha-beta-depleted transplantation in children. Preparation of the TCRbeta library used unique molecular identifiers. In TCRdb, the PCR reads were re-called with MiXCR into one record per CDR3 protein. Counted here are over 150,000 distinct CDR3 sequences, less than 8% occurring once; the ten biggest clones make up about 2.9%. Source: PBMCs from the stem cell graft donor, taken from the stem cell graft. Every receptor here comes from a human donor who donated a stem cell graft to a child with Wiskott-Aldrich syndrome.

This clonotype was found many times. The chain joins TRBV10-3 to TRBJ2-2, with a tentative D call TRBD2 (5 bases). The ends were cut back, 6 bases at V and 0 bases at J, with 17 bases in the middle. Germline lookup yields CDR1 ENHRY and CDR2 SYGVKD. This CDR3 is 17 amino acids long. CDR3: CAIRKGREEANTGELFF. The CDR3 nucleotides read TGTGCCATCAGGAAGGGAAGAGAGGAGGCGAACACCGGGGAGCTGTTTTTT.

This clonotype was observed at least ten times. The chain has TRBV7-9 and TRBJ1-1; D is undetermined. The CDR3 has 14 residues. The V and J ends lost 10 bases and 4 bases respectively, with 19 bases between them. Germline-derived CDR1 and CDR2 are SEHNR and FQNEAQ (reference sequence). CDR3: CATALMASSTEAFF. The CDR3, as DNA: TGTGCCACCGCCCTCATGGCGTCGAGCACTGAAGCTTTCTTT.

The J gene is TRBJ1-1, the V gene TRBV5-1; D not resolved. Germline CDR1 and CDR2: SGHRS and YFSETQ. The CDR3 spans 14 residues. Trimming took 3 bases from V and 1 from J, leaving 10 bases between them. CDR3 nucleotides: TGCGCCAGCAGCTCCGGGATTTGGAACACTGAAGCTTTCTTT. Translation: CASSSGIWNTEAFF.

This clonotype was counted many times. This chain joins TRBV6-2 or TRBV6-3 and TRBJ1-6; the D is unclear. This CDR3 has 13 amino acids. Germline values: CDR1 MNHEY, CDR2 SVGEGT. V was trimmed by 5 bases and J by 11 bases, leaving 13 bases between them. The CDR3 nucleotides are TGTGCCAGCAGTCGCCTGTCCGGTGCACCCCTCCACTTT. Translation gives CASSRLSGAPLHF.

There are a few counts of this clonotype. The chain is built from TRBV18 and TRBJ2-3; D ambiguous. The CDR3 has 19 amino acids. V lost 3 bases to trimming and J lost 0 bases, with 22 bases between them. CDR1 is KGHSH and CDR2 is LQKENI in the germline V gene. The CDR3 protein is CASSPVPYSLDTSTDTQYF. CDR3 in DNA: TGTGCCAGCTCACCGGTTCCTTACAGCCTCGATACTAGCACAGATACGCAGTATTTT.

This clonotype was detected ten times or more. CDR3 region: CSVEGTADYNEQFF. CDR3 DNA: TGCAGCGTTGAAGGGACAGCGGACTACAATGAGCAGTTCTTC. The chain joins TRBV29-1 to TRBJ2-1, with a tentative D call TRBD1 (6 bases). CDR1 is SQVTM and CDR2 is ANQGSEA in the germline V gene. The V gene lost 1 base and the J gene lost 3 bases, with 10 bases spanning the gap. The CDR3 has 14 amino acids.

This clonotype appeared many times. The genes are TRBV12-3 or TRBV12-4 and TRBJ2-3; 11 nucleotides align to TRBD1. The CDR3 is 18 residues long. J was trimmed by 0 bases and V by 5 bases; bases with no gene match: 10. In nucleotides, the CDR3 is TGTGCCAGCAGTGGGGGACAGGGGGTTCGGACAAGCACAGATACGCAGTATTTT. Translating gives CASSGGQGVRTSTDTQYF.

The chain combines TRBV5-1 with TRBJ2-3, with 8 bases matching TRBD2. This CDR3 region has 16 residues. With 5 bases clipped from V and 0 bases from J, the junction kept 8 bases outside the gene matches. Germline CDR1 is SGHRS and CDR2 is YFSETQ. The DNA of the CDR3 is TGCGCCAGCAGAGCTGGACTAGCAGAAAGCACAGATACGCAGTATTTT. It encodes CASRAGLAESTDTQYF.

This clonotype has at least ten counts. This sequence joins TRBV7-6 and TRBJ1-1, with D possibly TRBD1 on 6 matching bases. CDR1 and CDR2 from the germline V gene are SGHVS and FNYEAQ. The CDR3 loop spans 17 amino acids. V gave up 1 base and J gave up 0 bases, with 15 bases separating them. This CDR3 reads CASSLVSGAPMNTEAFF. The CDR3 DNA is TGTGCCAGCAGCTTAGTGTCGGGGGCACCTATGAACACTGAAGCTTTCTTT.

This clonotype was observed at least ten times. The chain combines TRBV7-9 with TRBJ1-2; D not resolved. CDR3 length: 14 amino acids. Looked up from germline, CDR1 is SEHNR and CDR2 is FQNEAQ (reference sequence). Trimming stripped 8 bases from V and 6 bases from J, with 19 bases between. The CDR3 DNA sequence: TGTGCCAGCGCAGAGCCAGGCCTCAGCAATGGCTACACCTTC. The encoded protein is CASAEPGLSNGYTF.